The present entry profiles one T cell receptor (beta chain) with its context. A single record per CDR3 protein comes from TCRdb applying MiXCR to the RT-PCR reads. The repertoire holds 500,000 to 650,000 distinct CDR3 sequences, about 7.6% seen once, with roughly 13% in the top ten. This specimen belongs to a study of response to subunit inactivated influenza vaccine. CDR3 length: 16 residues. V lost 4 bases and J lost 1, with 11 bases in between. The sample consisted of PBMCs from blood, taken approximately 25 months after vaccination. The sequence came from a man between 50 and 69 years old who received an inactivated influenza vaccine. The V call is TRBV12-3 or TRBV12-4, the J call TRBJ2-6; no clear D gene. The CDR3 DNA follows: TGTGCCAGCAGTTCCCCTACAGTATCTGGGGCCAACGTCCTGACTTTC. Protein: CASSSPTVSGANVLTF.